This T cell receptor beta chain was captured in a study of identical twins. Whole-study findings and limits: Out-of-frame TCR alpha sharing in monozygotic twins exceeded recombination model predictions. In beta out-of-frame sequences, the excess sharing between twins was weaker. Zero-insertion results could be subject to partial confounding by invariant MAIT and iNKT cells. Out-of-frame alpha sequences common to twins were enriched for low generation probability.

TCRdb itself ran the 5' RACE reads through MiXCR, one entry per CDR3 protein. In the table there are 200,000 to 250,000 distinct CDR3 sequences, roughly 12% of which are singletons. CDR3 length equals 13 residues. Germline trimming cut 7 bases from V and 4 bases from J; bases unmatched to any gene: 6. Germline CDR1 MNHEY, CDR2 SMNVEV (reference sequence). In this sample, this clonotype turned up many times. Its matching antigen is unknown. These data are also associated with another study on yellow fever vaccine responses in identical twins.

This TCR was sampled from a young woman in good health. The material sequenced was memory (CD45RO+) T cells sorted from blood. The chain links TRBV27 to TRBJ1-2, with 7 bases identical to TRBD1. This CDR3 is CASKGQLSYGYTF. The CDR3 nucleotides are TGTGCCAGCAAGGGACAGTTAAGCTATGGCTACACCTTC.